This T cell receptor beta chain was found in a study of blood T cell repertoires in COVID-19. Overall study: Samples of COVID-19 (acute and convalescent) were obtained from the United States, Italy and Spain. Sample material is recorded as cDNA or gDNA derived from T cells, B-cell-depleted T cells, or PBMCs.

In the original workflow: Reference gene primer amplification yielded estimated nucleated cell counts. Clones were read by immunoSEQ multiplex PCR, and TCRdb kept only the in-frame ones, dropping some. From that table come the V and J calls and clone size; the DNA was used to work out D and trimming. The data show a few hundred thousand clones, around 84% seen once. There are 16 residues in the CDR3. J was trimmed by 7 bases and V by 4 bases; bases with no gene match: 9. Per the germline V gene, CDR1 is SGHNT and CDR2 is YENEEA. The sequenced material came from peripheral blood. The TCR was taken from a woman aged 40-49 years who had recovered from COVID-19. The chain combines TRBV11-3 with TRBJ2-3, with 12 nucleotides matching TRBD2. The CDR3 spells CASSSSLAGGPYTQYF. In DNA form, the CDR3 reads TGTGCCAGCAGCTCCAGCCTAGCGGGGGGGCCATATACGCAGTATTTT.